The next 2 T cell receptor beta chains were all read from a single sample in a study of blood T cell repertoires in COVID-19. The method was immunoSEQ multiplex PCR; TCRdb's version includes in-frame clones alone and lacks a portion of them. The sample shows 65,000 to 90,000 clones, roughly four fifths of them seen only once. Sequenced: peripheral blood. The receptors derive from a man aged 60-69 years with acute or convalescent COVID-19.

V and J are TRBV10-3 and TRBJ1-2; D is unresolved. Trimming cost V 0 bases and J 8 bases, with 10 bases left between them. This CDR3 has 13 residues. Germline loops: CDR1 ENHRY, CDR2 SYGVKD. Here the CDR3 DNA reads TGTGCCATCAGTGAGTCGAGTGTGGGCGGCTACACCTTC. It yields the protein CAISESSVGGYTF.

The gene calls are TRBV12-3 or TRBV12-4 and TRBJ1-2; a weak D match, TRBD1 (6 bases). The CDR3 has 13 residues. V lost 8 bases and J 2 bases, leaving 12 bases between the germline ends. The CDR3 reads CASRGAQNYGYTF. The CDR3 DNA is TGTGCCAGCCGGGGGGCGCAGAACTATGGCTACACCTTC.